This T cell receptor (beta chain) derives from a study of shared clonotypes between healthy human individuals. Study information: Ranging from 18 to 49 in age, donors were a couple of women and three men. CD4 naive and memory got three plates each, CD8 naive two, CD8 memory one.

This CDR3 spans 19 amino acids. V lost 6 bases, J lost 4 bases, and 21 bases stayed unmatched. CDR1 is MDHEN and CDR2 is SYDVKM in the germline V gene. The DNA input per sorted-subset replicate PCR was 200 ng, corresponding to tens of thousands of T cell genomes. Only in-frame clones appear in the TCRdb table, and some are missing; sequencing was by immunoSEQ multiplex PCR. The sample lists hundreds of thousands of clones, 80% to 95% occurring once. In the naive CD8 group, cells lacked CD45RO and were positively selected for CCR7, so terminally differentiated effector memory CD45RA+ cells were left out. Study donors comprised healthy, HIV-negative adults devoid of recent acute infection or vaccination.

The chain couples TRBV28 to TRBJ2-7; 10 bases are shared with TRBD2. The sample comprised naive CD8+ T cells sorted from blood. This receptor was taken from a man aged 25 to 40 in good health. CDR3 coding DNA: TGTGCCAGCAGCCGCCCCCTAGCGGGAGTCTCTTTGCCTTCGTACGAGCAGTACTTC. Its protein product is CASSRPLAGVSLPSYEQYF. Based on the CDR3 plus reference TRBV28 and TRBJ2-7, the full variable domain is DVKVTQSSRYLVKRTGEKVFLECVQDMDHENMFWYRQDPGLGLRLIYFSYDVKMKEKGDIPEGYSVSREKKERFSLILESASTNQTSMYLCASSRPLAGVSLPSYEQYFGPGTRLTVT.